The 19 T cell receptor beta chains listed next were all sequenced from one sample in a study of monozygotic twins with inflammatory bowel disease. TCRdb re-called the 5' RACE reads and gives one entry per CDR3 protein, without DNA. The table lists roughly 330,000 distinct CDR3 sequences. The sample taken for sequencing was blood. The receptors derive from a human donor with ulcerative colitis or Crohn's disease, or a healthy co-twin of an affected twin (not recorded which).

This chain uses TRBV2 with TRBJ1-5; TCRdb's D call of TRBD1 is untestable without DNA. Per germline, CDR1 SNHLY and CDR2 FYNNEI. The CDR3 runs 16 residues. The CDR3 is CASSEGGAGGNQPQHF. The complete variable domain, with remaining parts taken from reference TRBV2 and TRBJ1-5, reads EPEVTQTPSHQVTQMGQEVILRCVPISNHLYFYWYRQILGQKVEFLVSFYNNEISEKSEIFDDQFSVERPDGSNFTLKIRSTKLEDSAMYFCASSEGGAGGNQPQHFGDGTRLSIL.

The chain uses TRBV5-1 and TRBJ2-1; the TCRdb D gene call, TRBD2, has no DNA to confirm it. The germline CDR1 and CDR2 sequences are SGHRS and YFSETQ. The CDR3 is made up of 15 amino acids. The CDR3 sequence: CASRTGLAGGNEQFF.

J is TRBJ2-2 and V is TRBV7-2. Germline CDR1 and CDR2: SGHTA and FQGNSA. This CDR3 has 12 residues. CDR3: CASSFLIGELFF.

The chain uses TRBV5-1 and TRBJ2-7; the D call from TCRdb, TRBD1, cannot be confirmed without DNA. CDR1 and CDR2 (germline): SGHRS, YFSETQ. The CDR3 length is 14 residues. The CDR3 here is CASSQGTGYYEQYF.

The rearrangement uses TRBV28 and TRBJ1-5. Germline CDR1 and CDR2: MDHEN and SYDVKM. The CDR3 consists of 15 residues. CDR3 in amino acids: CASSHGGNSNQPQHF.

This CDR3 reads CASSEAPSYEQYF. This chain joins TRBV5-1 and TRBJ2-7. The CDR3 is 13 residues long. Germline V gene data show CDR1 as SGHRS and CDR2 as YFSETQ.

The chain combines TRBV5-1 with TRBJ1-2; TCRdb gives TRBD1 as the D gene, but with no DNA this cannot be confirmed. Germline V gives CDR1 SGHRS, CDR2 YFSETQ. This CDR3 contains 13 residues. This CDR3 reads CASSIRDRDGYTF. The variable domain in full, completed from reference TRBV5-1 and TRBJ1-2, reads KAGVTQTPRYLIKTRGQQVTLSCSPISGHRSVSWYQQTPGQGLQFLFEYFSETQRNKGNFPGRFSGRQFSNSRSEMNVSTLELGDSALYLCASSIRDRDGYTFGSGTRLTVV.

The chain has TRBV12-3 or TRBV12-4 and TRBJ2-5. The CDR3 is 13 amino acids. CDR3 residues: CASRMADQETQYF.

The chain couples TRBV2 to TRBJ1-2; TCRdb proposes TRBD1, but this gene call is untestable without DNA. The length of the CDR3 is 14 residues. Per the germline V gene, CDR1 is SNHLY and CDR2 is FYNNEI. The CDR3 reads CASSSWGVGYGYTF.

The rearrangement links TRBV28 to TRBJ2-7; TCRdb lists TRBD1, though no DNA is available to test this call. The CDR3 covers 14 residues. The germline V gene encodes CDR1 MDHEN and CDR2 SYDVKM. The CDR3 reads CASSSYLQGHEQYF.

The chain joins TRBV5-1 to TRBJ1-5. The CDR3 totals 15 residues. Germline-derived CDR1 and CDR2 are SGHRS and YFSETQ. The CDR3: CASREDSFAGQPQHF.

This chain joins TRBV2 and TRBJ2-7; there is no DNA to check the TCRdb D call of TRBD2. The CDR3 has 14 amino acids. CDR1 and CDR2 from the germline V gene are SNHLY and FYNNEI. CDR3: CASVGTSGTYEQYF.

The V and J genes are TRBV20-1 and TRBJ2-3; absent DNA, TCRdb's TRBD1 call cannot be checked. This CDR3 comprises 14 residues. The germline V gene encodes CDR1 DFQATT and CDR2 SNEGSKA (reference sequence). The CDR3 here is CSARDDRGTDTQYF.

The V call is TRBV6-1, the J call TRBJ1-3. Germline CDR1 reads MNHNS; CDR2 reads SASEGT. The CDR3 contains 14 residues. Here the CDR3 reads CASSPRSLQSSIYF.

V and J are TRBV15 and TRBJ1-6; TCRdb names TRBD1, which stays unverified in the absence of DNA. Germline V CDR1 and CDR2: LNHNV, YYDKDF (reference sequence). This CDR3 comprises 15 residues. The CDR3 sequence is CATSRDPNDSSPLHF. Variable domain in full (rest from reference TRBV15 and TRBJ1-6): DAMVIQNPRYQVTQFGKPVTLSCSQTLNHNVMYWYQQKSSQAPKLLFHYYDKDFNNEADTPDNFQSRRPNTSFCFLDIRSPGLGDTAMYLCATSRDPNDSSPLHFGNGTRLTVT.

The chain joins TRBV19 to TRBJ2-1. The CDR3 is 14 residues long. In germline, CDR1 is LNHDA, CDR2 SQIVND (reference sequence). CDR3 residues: CASSGGGSYNEQFF.

The CDR3 protein is CASRGQQTFYEQYF. This sequence joins TRBV12-3 or TRBV12-4 and TRBJ2-7; TCRdb calls TRBD1, which cannot be checked without DNA. CDR3 size: 14 residues.

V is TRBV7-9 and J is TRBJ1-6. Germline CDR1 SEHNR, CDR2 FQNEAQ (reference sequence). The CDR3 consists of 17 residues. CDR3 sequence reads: CASRSGDEGRYNSPLHF.

This chain's CDR3 is CSAREPGNEQFF. The V call is TRBV20-1, the J call TRBJ2-1; TCRdb gives TRBD1 as the D gene, but with no DNA this cannot be confirmed. Germline CDR1 is DFQATT and CDR2 is SNEGSKA (reference sequence). This CDR3 has 12 residues.